These 6 T cell receptor beta chains came from one sample sequenced in a study of cytomegalovirus exposure and HLA in healthy donors. The PCR made use of 60 Vbeta and 13 Jbeta primers. Sequenced by immunoSEQ multiplex PCR; TCRdb stores in-frame clones only, minus some. The data hold 35,000 to 55,000 clones, with 51% observed a single time. The sequencing sample was made of PBMCs. The receptor set was obtained from a man aged 55 to 69 in good health and CMV-seronegative.

The chain employs TRBV7-9 and TRBJ2-2; TRBD2 matches at 14 bases. This CDR3 spans 16 amino acids. Germline V CDR1 and CDR2: SEHNR, FQNEAQ (reference sequence). With 5 bases clipped from V and 7 bases from J, the junction kept 6 bases outside the gene matches. The CDR3 sequence is CASSRLAGGPIGELFF. For the CDR3, the DNA is TGTGCCAGCAGCCGACTAGCGGGAGGGCCGATCGGGGAGCTGTTTTTT.

This clone was counted once. The chain has TRBV4-2 and TRBJ2-1; D may be TRBD2 (7 bases). The germline V and J ends were trimmed by 0 bases and 9 bases, with 15 bases remaining between them. The CDR3 is 15 amino acids. In germline, CDR1 is LGHNA, CDR2 YNFKEQ. The DNA for the CDR3 is TGTGCCAGCAGCCAAGAAGGGCAGGGGAGGGGTGAGCAGTTCTTC. Translation: CASSQEGQGRGEQFF.

This clone was seen a few times. This chain connects TRBV28 to TRBJ2-3; TRBD1 aligns across 11 bases. CDR3 size: 14 residues. Trimming took 2 bases from V and 15 from J; bases not matched to a gene: 10. CDR1 and CDR2 (germline): MDHEN, SYDVKM. Here the CDR3 DNA reads TGTGCCAGCAGTTTAGGGCGATCGGGACAGGGGGAATATTTT. Its translation: CASSLGRSGQGEYF. Full variable domain (remainder filled in from reference TRBV28 and TRBJ2-3): DVKVTQSSRYLVKRTGEKVFLECVQDMDHENMFWYRQDPGLGLRLIYFSYDVKMKEKGDIPEGYSVSREKKERFSLILESASTNQTSMYLCASSLGRSGQGEYFGPGTRLTVL.

This clone showed up just a few times. The rearrangement links TRBV30 to TRBJ2-1; 12 bases map to TRBD2. V lost 2 bases, J lost 9 bases, and 5 bases stayed unmatched. The CDR3 spans 14 residues. Germline V lookup: CDR1 GTSNPN, CDR2 SVGIG (reference sequence). This CDR3 reads CAWSMTSGSGEQFF. CDR3 in DNA: TGTGCCTGGAGTATGACTAGCGGGAGCGGTGAGCAGTTCTTC.

This chain links TRBV29-1 with TRBJ1-1; 8 bases are a match to TRBD1. V gave up 0 bases and J gave up 11 bases; unmatched junction bases: 5. The V gene's germline CDR1 is SQVTM and CDR2 ANQGSEA. The CDR3 covers 12 residues. The CDR3 DNA is TGCAGCGTTGAAGAAAGACAGGGGACGGCTTTCTTT. Amino acid sequence: CSVEERQGTAFF. Using reference TRBV29-1 and TRBJ1-1 for the parts outside the CDR3, the full variable domain is SAVISQKPSRDICQRGTSLTIQCQVDSQVTMMFWYRQQPGQSLTLIATANQGSEATYESGFVIDKFPISRPNLTFSTLTVSNMSPEDSSIYLCSVEERQGTAFFGQGTRLTVV.

This chain uses TRBV4-2 with TRBJ2-7, with 7 bases that match TRBD2. Germline lookup yields CDR1 LGHNA and CDR2 YNFKEQ. After removal of 0 bases from V and 6 bases from J, the junction contained 11 bases not matched to a gene. This CDR3 comprises 16 residues. The CDR3 here is CASSQDYGLVTPEQYF. CDR3 nucleotide sequence: TGTGCCAGCAGCCAAGATTACGGACTAGTAACCCCCGAGCAGTACTTC.